These 16 T cell receptor beta chains were all obtained from the same sample, sequenced in a study of T cells in tumors after PD-1 blockade. Repertoires were generated with immunoSEQ multiplex PCR, while TCRdb's copy carries only in-frame clones and drops some. The sample yields roughly 35,000 clones, around 73% seen once. The sequencing here drew on PBMCs, taken after anti-PD-1 treatment. These receptors were collected from a human donor with basal cell carcinoma.

This chain joins TRBV5-5 and TRBJ2-1, with 16 bases lining up with TRBD2. CDR3 length: 20 amino acids. J gave up 7 bases and V 6 bases, and 19 bases lay outside the gene matches. Per the germline V gene, CDR1 is SGHKS and CDR2 is YYEKEE (reference sequence). The CDR3 bases are TGTGCCAGCAACAAGCCTCGTGGGACTAGCGGGGGGGCATTTCAAAATGAGCAGTTCTTC. This translates into CASNKPRGTSGGAFQNEQFF.

This clone was counted a few times. The V call is TRBV30, the J call TRBJ2-7; 11 nucleotides line up with TRBD2. The CDR3 extends over 14 amino acids. Germline-derived CDR1 and CDR2 are GTSNPN and SVGIG (reference sequence). V dropped 3 bases and J dropped 7; count of bases not matched to a gene: 8. The CDR3 spells CAWRVAGGPGEQYF. For the CDR3, the DNA is TGTGCCTGGAGGGTAGCGGGAGGGCCGGGTGAGCAGTACTTC.

The gene calls are TRBV5-1 and TRBJ1-1, with D uncertain. This CDR3 region has 13 residues. V was clipped by 2 bases and J by 1 base, with 6 bases between them. CDR1 SGHRS and CDR2 YFSETQ come from the germline V gene. CDR3 residues: CASSLGGNTEAFF. CDR3 bases: TGCGCCAGCAGCTTAGGAGGGAACACTGAAGCTTTCTTT.

This clone showed up just once. CDR3 nucleotides: TGTGCCAGCAGCCAAGAGCGGGACAGGGGGCGTGGGAGCAAAAACATTCAGTACTTC. Its protein is CASSQERDRGRGSKNIQYF. The chain joins TRBV3-1 (or the pseudogene TRBV3-2) to TRBJ2-4; TRBD1 aligns across 12 bases. The CDR3 consists of 19 residues. The V segment lost 0 bases and the J segment 3 bases; nucleotides outside the gene matches: 9. Germline V lookup: CDR1 LGHDT, CDR2 YNNKEL (reference sequence).

In regard to this clone: This specimen includes other DNA sequences encoding the same CDR3. The chain has TRBV30 and TRBJ1-5; TRBD1 matches 10 bases. Losses at the gene ends were 5 bases for V and 7 bases for J; bases not matched to a gene: 8. The CDR3 totals 14 residues. Looked up from germline, CDR1 is GTSNPN and CDR2 is SVGIG (reference sequence). CDR3 bases: TGTGCCTGGTCGACAGGGGGCGCAGGGCAGCCCCAGCATTTT. As protein: CAWSTGGAGQPQHF. Supplemented by reference TRBV30 and TRBJ1-5, the full variable domain reads SQTIHQWPATLVQPVGSPLSLECTVEGTSNPNLYWYRQAAGRGLQLLFYSVGIGQISSEVPQNLSASRPQDRQFILSSKKLLLSDSGFYLCAWSTGGAGQPQHFGDGTRLSIL.

This clone was counted once. This chain links TRBV7-2 with TRBJ2-7; no definite D call. V was clipped by 4 bases and J by 2 bases, with 9 bases between them. The CDR3 sequence is 13 residues long. Germline-derived CDR1 and CDR2 are SGHTA and FQGNSA. The CDR3 protein is CASSSPNAYEQYF. For the CDR3, the DNA is TGTGCCAGCAGCTCCCCGAACGCCTACGAGCAGTACTTC.

This sequence joins TRBV6-6 and TRBJ2-7; D may be TRBD2 (5 bases). CDR1 and CDR2 (germline): MNHNY, SVGAGI (reference sequence). The CDR3 runs to 13 residues. V was pared by 6 bases and J by 6 bases, with 15 bases between. CDR3 protein: CASRARESGEQYF. The CDR3 nucleotides are TGTGCCAGCAGGGCTAGGGAGAGCGGCGAGCAGTACTTC.

This clone was recorded only once. The gene calls are TRBV6-5 and TRBJ1-2; D gene unclear. V was pared by 6 bases and J by 5 bases, with 19 bases between. The CDR3 runs 15 residues. Germline loops: CDR1 MNHEY, CDR2 SVGAGI. Here the CDR3 reads CASSDQRGGGYGYTF. The CDR3 coding sequence is TGTGCCAGCAGCGATCAGAGAGGAGGCGGGTATGGCTACACCTTC.

The chain carries TRBV25-1 and TRBJ1-1; the D is unclear. Trimming shortened V by 1 base and J by 8 bases, and 11 bases separated the two germline ends. The CDR3 covers 13 residues. Germline CDR1 MGHDK, CDR2 SYGVNS. CDR3 residues: CASSELKAGEAFF. Written as DNA, the CDR3 is TGTGCCAGCAGTGAATTAAAGGCGGGGGAAGCTTTCTTT.

The rearrangement joins TRBV2 to TRBJ1-1; 9 bases map to TRBD1. V shed 4 bases, J shed 0 bases, and the junction held 6 bases outside the gene matches. The germline V gene encodes CDR1 SNHLY and CDR2 FYNNEI. This CDR3 is built from 16 residues. The CDR3 bases are TGTGCCAGCAGTGGGGACAGGGACTCTATGAACACTGAAGCTTTCTTT. Translation: CASSGDRDSMNTEAFF.

CDR3 nucleotide sequence: TGTGCCAGCAGCCGTGGCAGGGTAGGATCACCCCTCCACTTT. It yields the protein CASSRGRVGSPLHF. V is TRBV14 and J is TRBJ1-6; perhaps TRBD1 as D (5 bases). The V end was cut by 4 bases, the J end by 10 bases, with 14 bases between. The germline gives CDR1 SGHDN, CDR2 FVKESK. The CDR3 totals 14 residues.

This chain uses TRBV7-2 with TRBJ2-7, with a weak D call TRBD2 (6 bases). The CDR3 has 16 residues. V lost 3 bases and J lost 0, with 15 bases in between. CDR1 SGHTA and CDR2 FQGNSA come from the germline V gene. The CDR3 here is CASSFAHDGSSYEQYF. Written as DNA, the CDR3 is TGTGCCAGCAGCTTTGCCCACGACGGGAGCTCCTACGAGCAGTACTTC. Variable domain in full (rest from reference TRBV7-2 and TRBJ2-7): GAGVSQSPSNKVTEKGKDVELRCDPISGHTALYWYRQSLGQGLEFLIYFQGNSAPDKSGLPSDRFSAERTGGSVSTLTIQRTQQEDSAVYLCASSFAHDGSSYEQYFGPGTRLTVT.

The V call is TRBV18, the J call TRBJ1-1; D remains unclear. Germline V gene lookup returns CDR1 KGHSH and CDR2 LQKENI. This CDR3 is 14 amino acids long. V lost 3 bases and J lost 2, with 10 bases in between. DNA for the CDR3: TGTGCCAGCTCACCCCTTGGCAGAAACACTGAAGCTTTCTTT. Amino acids: CASSPLGRNTEAFF.

The CDR3 sequence is CASSLGHYEQYF. The CDR3 DNA is TGTGCCAGCAGCTTGGGGCACTACGAGCAGTACTTC. This chain links TRBV5-8 with TRBJ2-7; D unclear. Germline loops: CDR1 SGHTS, CDR2 YDEGEE. The germline V and J ends were trimmed by 0 bases and 3 bases, with 4 bases remaining between them. The CDR3 consists of 12 residues. Full variable domain (remainder filled in from reference TRBV5-8 and TRBJ2-7): EAGVTQSPTHLIKTRGQQATLRCSPISGHTSVYWYQQALGLGLQFLLWYDEGEERNRGNFPPRFSGRQFPNYSSELNVNALELEDSALYLCASSLGHYEQYFGPGTRLTVT.

The chain has TRBV11-3 and TRBJ1-1; a possible D gene is TRBD1 (6 bases). Trimming took 5 bases from V and 1 from J, leaving 11 bases between them. The CDR3 totals 14 residues. Germline V lookup: CDR1 SGHNT, CDR2 YENEEA. In DNA, the CDR3 is TGTGCCAGCAGCCCGGACAGACCGAACACTGAAGCTTTCTTT. Translation gives CASSPDRPNTEAFF.

This clone was found a few times. V and J are TRBV18 and TRBJ2-1; 9 nucleotides agree with TRBD2. This CDR3 comprises 16 residues. Germline loops: CDR1 KGHSH, CDR2 LQKENI. V shed 3 bases and J 5 bases; nucleotides not matched to a gene: 8. DNA for the CDR3: TGTGCCAGCTCACCCGCAATCAGCGGGGGGCACAATGAGCAGTTCTTC. It yields the protein CASSPAISGGHNEQFF.